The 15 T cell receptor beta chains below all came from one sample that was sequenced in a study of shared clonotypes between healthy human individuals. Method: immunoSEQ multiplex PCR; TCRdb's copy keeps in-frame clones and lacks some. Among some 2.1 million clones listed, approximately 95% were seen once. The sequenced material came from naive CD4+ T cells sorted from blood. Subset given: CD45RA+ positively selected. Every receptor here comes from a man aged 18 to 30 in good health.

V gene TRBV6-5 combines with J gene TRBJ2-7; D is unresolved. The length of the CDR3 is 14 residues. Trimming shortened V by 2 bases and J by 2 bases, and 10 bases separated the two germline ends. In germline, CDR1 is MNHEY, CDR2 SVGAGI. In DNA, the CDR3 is TGTGCCAGCAGTTACGCGGACGGGCCCTACGAGCAGTACTTC. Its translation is CASSYADGPYEQYF.

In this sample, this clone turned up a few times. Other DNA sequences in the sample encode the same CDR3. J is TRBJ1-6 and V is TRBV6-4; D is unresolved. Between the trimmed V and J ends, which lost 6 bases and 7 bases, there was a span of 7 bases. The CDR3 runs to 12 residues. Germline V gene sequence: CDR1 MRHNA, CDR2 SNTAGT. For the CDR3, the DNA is TGTGCCAGCAGGGATGGGAATTCACCCCTCCACTTT. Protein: CASRDGNSPLHF.

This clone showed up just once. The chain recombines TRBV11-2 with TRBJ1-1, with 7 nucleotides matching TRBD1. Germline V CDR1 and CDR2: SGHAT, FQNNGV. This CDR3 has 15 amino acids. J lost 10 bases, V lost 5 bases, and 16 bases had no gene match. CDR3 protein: CASSPTGVGALIAFF. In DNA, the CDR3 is TGTGCCAGCAGCCCCACAGGGGTTGGTGCCCTAATAGCTTTCTTT.

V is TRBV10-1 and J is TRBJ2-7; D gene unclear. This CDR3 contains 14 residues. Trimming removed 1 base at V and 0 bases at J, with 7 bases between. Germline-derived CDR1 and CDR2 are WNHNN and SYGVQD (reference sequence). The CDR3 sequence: CASSEYVNSYEQYF. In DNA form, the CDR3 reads TGCGCCAGCAGTGAGTATGTTAACTCCTACGAGCAGTACTTC.

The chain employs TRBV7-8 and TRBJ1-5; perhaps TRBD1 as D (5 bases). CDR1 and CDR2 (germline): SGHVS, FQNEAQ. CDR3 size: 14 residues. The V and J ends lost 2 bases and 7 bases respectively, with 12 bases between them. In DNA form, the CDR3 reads TGTGCCAGCAGCTTAAAGGTGGGGGTACAGCCCCAGCATTTT. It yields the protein CASSLKVGVQPQHF. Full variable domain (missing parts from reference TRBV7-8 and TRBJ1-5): GAGVSQSPRYKVAKRGQDVALRCDPISGHVSLFWYQQALGQGPEFLTYFQNEAQLDKSGLPSDRFFAERPEGSVSTLKIQRTQQEDSAVYLCASSLKVGVQPQHFGDGTRLSIL.

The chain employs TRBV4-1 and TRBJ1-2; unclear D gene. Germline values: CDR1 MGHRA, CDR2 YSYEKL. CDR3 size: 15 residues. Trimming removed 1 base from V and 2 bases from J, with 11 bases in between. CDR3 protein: CASSQVLGPNYGYTF. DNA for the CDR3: TGCGCCAGCAGCCAAGTGTTAGGGCCGAACTATGGCTACACCTTC.

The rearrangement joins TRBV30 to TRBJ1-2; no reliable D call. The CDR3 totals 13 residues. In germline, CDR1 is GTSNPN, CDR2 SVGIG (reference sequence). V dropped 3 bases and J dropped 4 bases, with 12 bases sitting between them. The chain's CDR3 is CAWRNSESYGYTF. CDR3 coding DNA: TGTGCCTGGAGGAACAGCGAAAGCTATGGCTACACCTTC.

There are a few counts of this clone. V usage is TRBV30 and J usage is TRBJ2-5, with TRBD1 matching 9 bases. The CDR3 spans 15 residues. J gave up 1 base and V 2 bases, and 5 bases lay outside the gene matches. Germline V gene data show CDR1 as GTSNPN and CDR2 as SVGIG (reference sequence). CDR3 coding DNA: TGTGCCTGGAGTCGGGGGACAGGGACCCAAGAGACCCAGTACTTC. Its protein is CAWSRGTGTQETQYF.

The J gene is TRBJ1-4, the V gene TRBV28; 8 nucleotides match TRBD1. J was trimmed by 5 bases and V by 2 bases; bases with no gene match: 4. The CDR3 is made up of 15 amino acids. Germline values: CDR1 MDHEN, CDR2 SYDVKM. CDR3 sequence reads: CASSLRTGKNEKLFF. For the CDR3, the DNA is TGTGCCAGCAGTTTACGGACAGGGAAGAATGAAAAACTGTTTTTT.

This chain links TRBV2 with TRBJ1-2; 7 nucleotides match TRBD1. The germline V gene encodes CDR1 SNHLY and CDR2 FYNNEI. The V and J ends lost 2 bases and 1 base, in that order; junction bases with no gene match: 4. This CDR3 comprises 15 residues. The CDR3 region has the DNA TGTGCCAGCAGTGAAATCGCAGGGGGTAACTATGGCTACACCTTC. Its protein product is CASSEIAGGNYGYTF.

CDR3 in amino acids: CARKAGQGIDIQYF. The CDR3 DNA is TGTGCCCGTAAGGCGGGACAGGGTATAGACATTCAGTACTTC. The chain recombines TRBV28 with TRBJ2-4, with 9 bases lining up with TRBD1. Germline loops: CDR1 MDHEN, CDR2 SYDVKM. This CDR3 region has 14 residues. V shed 11 bases, J shed 8 bases, and the junction held 13 bases outside the gene matches.

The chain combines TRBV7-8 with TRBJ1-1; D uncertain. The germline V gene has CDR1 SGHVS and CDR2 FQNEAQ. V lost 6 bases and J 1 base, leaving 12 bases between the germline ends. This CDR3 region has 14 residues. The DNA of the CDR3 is TGTGCCAGCAGTGTCACCAACTCGAACACTGAAGCTTTCTTT. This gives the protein CASSVTNSNTEAFF.

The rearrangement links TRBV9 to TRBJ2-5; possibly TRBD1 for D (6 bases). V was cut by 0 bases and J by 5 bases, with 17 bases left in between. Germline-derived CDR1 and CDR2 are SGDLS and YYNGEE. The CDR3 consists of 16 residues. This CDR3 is CASSVAYSRGQETQYF. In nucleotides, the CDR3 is TGTGCCAGCAGCGTAGCGTATTCCAGGGGTCAGGAGACCCAGTACTTC.

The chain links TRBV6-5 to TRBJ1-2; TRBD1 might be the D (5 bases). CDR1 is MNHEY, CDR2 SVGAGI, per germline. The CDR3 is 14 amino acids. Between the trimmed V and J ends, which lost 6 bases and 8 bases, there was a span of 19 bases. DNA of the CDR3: TGTGCCAGCAGCTGGACGGGGGGATCTAAGGGCTACACCTTC. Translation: CASSWTGGSKGYTF.

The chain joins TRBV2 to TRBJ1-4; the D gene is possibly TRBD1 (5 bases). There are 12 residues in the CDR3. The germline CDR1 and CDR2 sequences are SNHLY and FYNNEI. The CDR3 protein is CASGRGYEKLFF. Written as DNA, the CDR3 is TGTGCATCGGGGAGGGGATACGAAAAACTGTTTTTT.